Included here is one T cell receptor beta chain sequence, with context. Its antigen is not identified. This sample is part of a study of cytomegalovirus exposure and HLA in healthy donors. Study-wide results and limits: Altogether, 160 or so TCR beta chains were recorded as cytomegalovirus-associated. Likely technical artifact: a cluster of highly shared sequence variants. Researchers reported in a later analysis that a missense DCLRE1C variant was tied to TCR beta V- and J-gene trimming.

The primer mix had 60 Vbeta and 13 Jbeta primers. Here immunoSEQ multiplex PCR was the method, and the copy in TCRdb shows in-frame clones only, minus some. The data contain around 200,000 clones, around 83% of them singletons. With V trimmed by 0 bases and J by 8 bases, 36 bases remained unmatched. Germline CDR1 is SQVTM and CDR2 is ANQGSEA. The CDR3 sequence is 23 residues long. The sequenced sample was PBMCs. The V call is TRBV29-1, the J call TRBJ2-7; 8 positions agree with TRBD1. This TCR was recovered from a girl between 5 and 17 years old in good health and CMV-seronegative. This chain's CDR3 is CSVEDPGQEGVWVGPGLPTKQYF. Written as DNA, the CDR3 is TGCAGCGTTGAAGATCCGGGACAGGAGGGGGTTTGGGTCGGGCCGGGATTACCTACGAAGCAGTACTTC.